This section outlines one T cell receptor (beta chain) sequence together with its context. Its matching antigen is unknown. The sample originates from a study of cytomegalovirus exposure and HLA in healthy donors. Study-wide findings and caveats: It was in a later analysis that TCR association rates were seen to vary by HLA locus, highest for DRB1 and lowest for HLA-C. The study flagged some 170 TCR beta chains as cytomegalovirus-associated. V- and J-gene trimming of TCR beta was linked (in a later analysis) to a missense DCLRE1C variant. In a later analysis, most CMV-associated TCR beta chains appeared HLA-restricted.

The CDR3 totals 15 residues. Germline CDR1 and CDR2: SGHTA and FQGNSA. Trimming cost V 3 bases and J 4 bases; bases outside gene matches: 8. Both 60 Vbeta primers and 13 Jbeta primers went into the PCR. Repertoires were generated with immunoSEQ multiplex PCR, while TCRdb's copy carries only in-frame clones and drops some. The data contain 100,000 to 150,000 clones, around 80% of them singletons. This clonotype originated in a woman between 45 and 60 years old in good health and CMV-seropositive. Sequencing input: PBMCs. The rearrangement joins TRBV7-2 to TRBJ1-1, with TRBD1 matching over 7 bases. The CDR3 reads CASSLNGQEGTEAFF. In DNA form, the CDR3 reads TGTGCCAGCAGCTTGAACGGACAGGAAGGCACTGAAGCTTTCTTT. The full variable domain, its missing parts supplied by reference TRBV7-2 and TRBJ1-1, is GAGVSQSPSNKVTEKGKDVELRCDPISGHTALYWYRQSLGQGLEFLIYFQGNSAPDKSGLPSDRFSAERTGGSVSTLTIQRTQQEDSAVYLCASSLNGQEGTEAFFGQGTRLTVV.